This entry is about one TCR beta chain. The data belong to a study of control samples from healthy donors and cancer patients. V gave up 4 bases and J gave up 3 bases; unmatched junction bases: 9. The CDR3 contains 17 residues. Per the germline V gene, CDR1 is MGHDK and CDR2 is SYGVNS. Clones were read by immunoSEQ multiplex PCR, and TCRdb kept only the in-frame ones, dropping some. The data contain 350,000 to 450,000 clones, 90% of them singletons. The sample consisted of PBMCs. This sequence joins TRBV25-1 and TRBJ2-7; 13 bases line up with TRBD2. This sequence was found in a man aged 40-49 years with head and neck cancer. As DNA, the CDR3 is TGTGCCAGCAGTGCAAACTCGGGACTAGCGGGGAACTACGAGCAGTACTTC. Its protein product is CASSANSGLAGNYEQYF.